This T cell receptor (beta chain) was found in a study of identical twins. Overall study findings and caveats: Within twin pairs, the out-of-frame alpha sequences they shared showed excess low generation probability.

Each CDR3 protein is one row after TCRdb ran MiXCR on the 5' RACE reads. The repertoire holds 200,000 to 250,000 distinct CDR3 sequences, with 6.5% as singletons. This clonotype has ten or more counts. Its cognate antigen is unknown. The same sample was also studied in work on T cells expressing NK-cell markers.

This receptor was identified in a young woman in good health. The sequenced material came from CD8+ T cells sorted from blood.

CDR3: CASSYPMSYEQYF. CDR3 sequence (DNA): TGTGCCAGCAGTTACCCAATGTCCTACGAGCAGTACTTC. The chain is built from TRBV6-2 or TRBV6-3 and TRBJ2-7, with no clear D. The CDR3 spans 13 residues. Trimming shortened V by 2 bases and J by 1 base, and 6 bases separated the two germline ends. CDR1 is MNHEY and CDR2 is SVGEGT in the germline V gene.